This T cell receptor beta chain is drawn from a study of blood T cell repertoires in COVID-19. Notes on this clone: The sample carries other DNA sequences with the same CDR3.

In the study's own analysis: Reference gene primer amplification gave nucleated cell count estimates. Generated by immunoSEQ multiplex PCR, the TCRdb table keeps only in-frame clones and is missing some. V and J calls and clone size are as listed in that table; D and trimming were resolved from the DNA. The sample includes more than 120,000 clones, roughly 80% of them seen just once. The sequence was obtained from a human donor in a cohort sampled during active COVID-19. Sequencing was performed on peripheral blood.

CDR3: CASSYEGTLGYTF. The CDR3 DNA reads as TGTGCCAGCAGTTATGAGGGCACGCTAGGCTACACCTTC. The rearrangement uses TRBV12-3 or TRBV12-4 and TRBJ1-2; no reliable D call. CDR3 length: 13 residues. Trimming took 4 bases from V and 8 from J, leaving 14 bases between them.